The 2 T cell receptor beta chains presented below share a single source sample, sequenced in a study of blood T cell repertoires in COVID-19. Clones were read by immunoSEQ multiplex PCR, and TCRdb kept only the in-frame ones, dropping some. The sample carries about 72,000 clones, more than 75% recorded once. The sequenced sample consisted of peripheral blood. The receptors were gathered from a man between 65 and 85 years old with active or convalescent COVID-19.

The sample holds one count of this clone. The genes are TRBV28 and TRBJ1-1; weak D call: TRBD1 (6 bases). Germline CDR1 and CDR2: MDHEN and SYDVKM. The V end was cut by 5 bases, the J end by 1 base, with 17 bases between. The CDR3 runs 16 residues. CDR3 sequence: CASSGYRGGANTEAFF. The CDR3 DNA follows: TGTGCCAGCAGTGGATATCGGGGGGGCGCGAACACTGAAGCTTTCTTT.

The rearrangement joins TRBV10-3 to TRBJ2-7; 7 bases line up with TRBD1. CDR3 length equals 14 residues. V shed 2 bases, J shed 0 bases, and the junction held 1 base outside the gene matches. CDR1 and CDR2 (germline): ENHRY, SYGVKD. The CDR3 DNA reads as TGTGCCATCAGTGAGGGGGACAGCTCCTACGAGCAGTACTTC. Translated: CAISEGDSSYEQYF.